The 3 T cell receptor beta chains given below trace back to one sample, sequenced in a study of graft-versus-host responses after intestinal transplantation. No antigen has been identified for these receptors. Measured with immunoSEQ multiplex PCR; TCRdb has only the in-frame clones, and not every one. The data contain some 88,000 clones, more than 85% of them singletons. The sequenced sample was unstimulated CD8+ T cells sorted from spleen or lymph node cells, obtained before intestinal transplant. The receptors shown here come from a human donor who received an intestinal transplant.

This chain links TRBV7-9 with TRBJ2-1, with 11 bases identical to TRBD2. The CDR3 runs to 16 residues. Germline-derived CDR1 and CDR2 are SEHNR and FQNEAQ (reference sequence). The V and J ends lost 5 bases and 3 bases, in that order; junction bases with no gene match: 6. CDR3 amino acids: CASSPPGLAVYNEQFF. For the CDR3, the DNA is TGTGCCAGCAGCCCCCCGGGACTAGCGGTCTACAATGAGCAGTTCTTC.

The chain combines TRBV14 with TRBJ2-5, with D perhaps TRBD1 (5 bases). Germline CDR1 SGHDN, CDR2 FVKESK. Trimming took off 2 bases at V and 3 bases at J, with 13 bases between the two ends. CDR3 length: 15 residues. CDR3 sequence: CASSQLRQNEETQYF. The CDR3 DNA follows: TGTGCCAGCAGCCAACTACGACAGAACGAAGAGACCCAGTACTTC.

V usage is TRBV4-1 and J usage is TRBJ2-3; D is undetermined. The CDR3 runs 14 residues. Trimming removed 1 base at V and 6 bases at J, with 11 bases between. Germline V CDR1 and CDR2: MGHRA, YSYEKL. The chain's CDR3 is CASSQGFRVDTQYF. For the CDR3, the DNA is TGCGCCAGCAGCCAAGGTTTTCGGGTGGATACGCAGTATTTT.